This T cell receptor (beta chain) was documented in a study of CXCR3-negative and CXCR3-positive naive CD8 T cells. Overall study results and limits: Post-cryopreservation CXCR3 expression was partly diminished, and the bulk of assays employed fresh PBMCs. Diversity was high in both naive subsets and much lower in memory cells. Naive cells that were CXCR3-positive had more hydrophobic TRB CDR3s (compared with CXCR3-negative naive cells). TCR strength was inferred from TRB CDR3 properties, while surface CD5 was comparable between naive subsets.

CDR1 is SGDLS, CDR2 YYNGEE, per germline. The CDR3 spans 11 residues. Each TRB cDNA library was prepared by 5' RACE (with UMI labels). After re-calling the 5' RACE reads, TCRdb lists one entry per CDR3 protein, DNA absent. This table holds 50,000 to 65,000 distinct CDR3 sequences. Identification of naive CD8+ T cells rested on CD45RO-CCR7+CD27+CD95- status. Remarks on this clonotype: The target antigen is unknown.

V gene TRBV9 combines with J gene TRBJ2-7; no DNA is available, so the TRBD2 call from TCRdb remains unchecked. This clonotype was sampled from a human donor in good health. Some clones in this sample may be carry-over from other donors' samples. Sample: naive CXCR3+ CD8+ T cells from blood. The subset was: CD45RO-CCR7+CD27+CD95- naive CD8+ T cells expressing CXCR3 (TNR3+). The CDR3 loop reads CASSGGSEQYF.